What follows is one T cell receptor (beta chain) and its context. A single count supports this clone. Its cognate antigen has yet to be identified. Base qualities are not provided; no much larger clone lies one nucleotide away. Looking up the germline V gene (reference sequence) yields CDR1 MNHNY and CDR2 SVGAGI. The CDR3 runs 15 amino acids, cysteine and phenylalanine included. Solely the CDR3 DNA is kept, with 45 bases framed from the first base. The V and J ends are trimmed by 2 bases and 9 bases, leaving 17 bases between them. Whole blood was collected in K2EDTA tubes by collaborating institutions according to the institutions' own protocols. Collaborator samples were shipped for TCRbeta analysis as frozen whole blood, isolated PBMCs, or DNA extracted from either sample type. TCRbeta CDR3 regions were amplified from genomic DNA by means of the immunoSEQ Assay, a bias-controlled multiplex PCR. The paper's data handling went like this. The number of nucleated cells in each sample was estimated from the amplification of reference gene primers within the assay. To quantify the absolute abundance of each unique TCRbeta CDR3 rearrangement, sequence reads were collapsed and filtered. For each sample, productive Simpson clonality was calculated by taking the square root of Simpson's diversity index across productive rearrangements. Not all clones reach the TCRdb copy of this immuneACCESS table, which keeps in-frame sequences only. Checked studies attribute under half of the gap to unresolved V genes and leave the rest unexplained. V and J calls and clone size are those listed in that table; D and trimming were worked out from the DNA. The sample table holds about 160,000 clones, of which approximately 75% were seen once. The ten top clones hold around 9.9% of the sample.

The data were taken from a study of blood T cell repertoires in COVID-19 (TCRdb year 2020). Background for the entire study: Samples from collaborators originated in the United States, Italy and Spain and spanned both the acute and convalescent phases of COVID-19. Samples were obtained from the ongoing ImmuneRACE study (first 160 participants) and from some 1,200 subjects provided by 6 global collaborators. Deeply sampled blood TCRbeta repertoires from subjects exposed to, actively infected with, or recovered from COVID-19 were included in the dataset. The repertoires were made available in a free public database intended to serve as a resource for research on the immune response to SARS-CoV-2. HLA class I and class II types, where available, came from metadata supplied by the sample provider rather than from assay-based typing. The material from the prospective study consisted of cDNA or gDNA derived from T cells, B-cell-depleted T cells, or PBMCs. The sample metadata nearly always contained a de-identified subject ID, COVID-19 status, age in years and sex.

General findings and caveats noted by the study authors: How much clinical and demographic metadata was included differed by source and by participant, and the metadata was provided uncurated.

The source material was peripheral blood. This chain joins TRBV6-6 to TRBJ1-5, with TRBD1 as a weak D call on 6 bases. This receptor was identified in a human donor in a cohort sampled during active COVID-19. The DNA sequence follows: TGTGCCAGCAGTTACGGGGGGCCCGGGGAGGGGCCCCAGCATTTT. The encoded protein is CASSYGGPGEGPQHF.